One and the same sample provided the 30 T cell receptor beta chains below, sequenced in a study of cytomegalovirus exposure and HLA in healthy donors. Vbeta (60) and Jbeta (13) primers were used in the PCR. The data were produced by immunoSEQ multiplex PCR, yet TCRdb's version contains in-frame clones alone and is incomplete. Among over 100,000 clones, roughly 82% were seen once, and the ten largest hold 3%. Sequenced input: PBMCs. These receptor sequences come from a woman under 30 in good health and CMV-seropositive.

The chain is built from TRBV6-5 and TRBJ1-4; TRBD1 matches at 7 bases. CDR1 is MNHEY and CDR2 is SVGAGI in the germline V gene. The ends lost 6 bases at V and 6 bases at J; junction bases unmatched: 7. The CDR3 totals 14 residues. The CDR3 sequence is CASRNPGQYEKLFF. In DNA form, the CDR3 reads TGTGCCAGCAGGAATCCGGGACAGTATGAAAAACTGTTTTTT.

The J gene is TRBJ1-2, the V gene TRBV7-6; possible D gene TRBD1, 5 bases. V lost 3 bases and J 4 bases, leaving 12 bases between the germline ends. The CDR3 has 14 amino acids. Germline V gene data show CDR1 as SGHVS and CDR2 as FNYEAQ. CDR3 sequence reads: CASSLQGWGYGYTF. The CDR3 DNA reads TGTGCCAGCAGCTTGCAGGGATGGGGCTATGGCTACACCTTC.

The rearrangement joins TRBV9 to TRBJ1-1, with D unresolved. The germline V gene encodes CDR1 SGDLS and CDR2 YYNGEE. Trimming removed 3 bases from V and 6 bases from J, with 21 bases in between. CDR3 length equals 16 residues. Here the CDR3 DNA reads TGTGCCAGCAGCGCCCGCCAGTACGGACTAGAGGCTGAAGCTTTCTTT. Protein product: CASSARQYGLEAEAFF.

The chain uses TRBV25-1 and TRBJ2-3; 8 bases match TRBD2. Germline CDR1 and CDR2: MGHDK and SYGVNS. Trimming cost V 5 bases and J 4 bases; bases outside gene matches: 2. The CDR3 is 13 residues long. The CDR3 loop reads CASSRGGPDTQYF. The CDR3 coding sequence is TGTGCCAGCAGTCGGGGGGGCCCAGATACGCAGTATTTT.

This sequence joins TRBV29-1 and TRBJ2-4; TRBD1 might be the D (5 bases). Germline V CDR1 and CDR2: SQVTM, ANQGSEA. The CDR3 consists of 12 residues. V was clipped by 3 bases and J by 16 bases, with 19 bases between them. In DNA, the CDR3 is TGCAGCGTTGAGTTTATCAGGGCTGGCACATACTTC. Protein sequence: CSVEFIRAGTYF.

This clone was detected only once. The chain combines TRBV21-1 with TRBJ2-3; the listed D gene, TRBD1, was not tested against the DNA. TRBV21-1 is a pseudogene segment. The CDR3 has 16 residues. The CDR3 coding sequence is TGTGCCAGCAGCAGCGACGACAGGGTCCGCACAGATACGCAGTATTTT. This sequence encodes CASSSDDRVRTDTQYF.

The V call is TRBV4-1, the J call TRBJ2-7, with D perhaps matching TRBD1 (5 bases). V gave up 0 bases and J gave up 0 bases, with 12 bases separating them. Germline CDR1 reads MGHRA; CDR2 reads YSYEKL. The CDR3 is 16 residues long. In DNA, the CDR3 is TGCGCCAGCAGCCAAGATTTGGAGACAGCCTCCTACGAGCAGTACTTC. Its translation: CASSQDLETASYEQYF.

The chain recombines TRBV5-7 with TRBJ1-2, with 7 positions matching TRBD1. TRBV5-7 falls under the ORF class, with uncertain function. The length of the CDR3 is 17 residues. V shed 1 base and J 6 bases; nucleotides not matched to a gene: 15. CDR3 bases: TGTGCCAGCAGCTTGAAAGGTTTTGACAGGGAAAAGAATGGCTACACCTTC. This translates into CASSLKGFDREKNGYTF.

The chain employs TRBV6-4 and TRBJ2-1; the D gene is possibly TRBD2 (7 bases). The CDR3 extends over 16 amino acids. Trimming removed 3 bases from V and 4 bases from J, with 16 bases in between. The germline V gene has CDR1 MRHNA and CDR2 SNTAGT. The chain's CDR3 is CASSEDEGGGYNEQFF. CDR3 coding DNA: TGTGCCAGCAGTGAAGACGAGGGGGGGGGTTACAATGAGCAGTTCTTC.

There are a few counts of this clone. This rearrangement joins TRBV6-5 to TRBJ2-2; tentatively, D is TRBD1 (6 bases). CDR1 is MNHEY, CDR2 SVGAGI, per germline. This CDR3 spans 16 amino acids. V shed 1 base and J shed 3 bases, with 12 bases lying between them. Here the CDR3 DNA reads TGTGCCAGCAGTTACTTTGGGGGCCCTTACACCGGGGAGCTGTTTTTT. It is translated as CASSYFGGPYTGELFF.

This chain uses TRBV2 with TRBJ2-7; a weak D match, TRBD2 (6 bases). The CDR3 runs to 12 residues. The germline V gene encodes CDR1 SNHLY and CDR2 FYNNEI. Deletions cut 10 bases from V and 5 bases from J, with 15 bases between. Here the CDR3 reads CATKGLTHEQYF. The CDR3 bases are TGTGCCACAAAGGGACTTACCCACGAGCAGTACTTC.

The chain combines TRBV7-9 with TRBJ1-4; unclear D gene. The CDR3 runs 13 residues. With 3 bases removed from V and 8 bases from J, the gap between germline ends came to 10 bases. CDR1 is SEHNR and CDR2 is FQNEAQ in the germline V gene (reference sequence). CDR3 in amino acids: CASSLEGLEKLFF. DNA for the CDR3: TGTGCCAGCAGCTTGGAGGGATTGGAAAAACTGTTTTTT.

J is TRBJ2-1 and V is TRBV7-6; 13 bases align to TRBD2. CDR1 and CDR2 from the germline V gene are SGHVS and FNYEAQ. The CDR3 runs to 16 residues. With V trimmed by 5 bases and J by 10 bases, 11 bases remained unmatched. The CDR3 sequence is CASSPRTSGGGVEQFF. The CDR3 DNA sequence: TGTGCCAGCAGCCCCCGCACTAGCGGGGGGGGCGTGGAGCAGTTCTTC.

This clone was picked up a small number of times. The CDR3 protein is CASSRLADSYNEQFF. In nucleotides, the CDR3 is TGCGCCAGCAGCCGACTAGCGGACTCCTACAATGAGCAGTTCTTC. The rearrangement links TRBV4-1 to TRBJ2-1; 9 bases fit TRBD2. Trimming cost V 4 bases and J 0 bases; bases outside gene matches: 1. This CDR3 region has 15 residues. Germline V gene sequence: CDR1 MGHRA, CDR2 YSYEKL.

V gene TRBV2 combines with J gene TRBJ1-5, with 7 positions matching TRBD1. Trimming at V came to 5 bases and at J to 2 bases, leaving 6 bases not matched to a gene. The CDR3 sequence is 15 residues long. Germline V gene lookup returns CDR1 SNHLY and CDR2 FYNNEI. CDR3 sequence (DNA): TGTGCCAGCAGTACTAGGGGACAGCGCAATCAGCCCCAGCATTTT. It translates to CASSTRGQRNQPQHF. Using reference TRBV2 and TRBJ1-5 for the parts outside the CDR3, the full variable domain is EPEVTQTPSHQVTQMGQEVILRCVPISNHLYFYWYRQILGQKVEFLVSFYNNEISEKSEIFDDQFSVERPDGSNFTLKIRSTKLEDSAMYFCASSTRGQRNQPQHFGDGTRLSIL.

This chain connects TRBV12-5 to TRBJ1-2; D possibly corresponds to TRBD1 (5 bases). CDR1 is LGHNT, CDR2 FRNRAP, per germline. The V end was cut by 3 bases, the J end by 6 bases, with 14 bases between. The CDR3 loop spans 14 amino acids. The chain's CDR3 is CASGLLRGINGYTF. The CDR3 DNA reads TGTGCTAGTGGTTTATTGCGGGGGATCAATGGCTACACCTTC.

The chain joins TRBV6-1 to TRBJ2-1; D might be TRBD2 (6 bases). V lost 2 bases and J 2 bases, leaving 13 bases between the germline ends. The CDR3 has 16 residues. Germline CDR1 reads MNHNS; CDR2 reads SASEGT. The CDR3 here is CASSETFGGTYNEQFF. The CDR3 DNA is TGTGCCAGCAGTGAAACGTTCGGGGGTACCTACAATGAGCAGTTCTTC.

CDR3 sequence: CASSPGRVDYGYTF. The CDR3 nucleotides are TGCGCCAGCAGCCCCGGCAGGGTCGACTATGGCTACACCTTC. The chain couples TRBV5-1 to TRBJ1-2; perhaps TRBD1 as D (5 bases). Germline CDR1 SGHRS, CDR2 YFSETQ. The CDR3 is made up of 14 amino acids. V was shortened by 4 bases and J by 3 bases, with 13 bases between the two germline ends. Combining the CDR3 with reference TRBV5-1 and TRBJ1-2 gives the whole variable domain KAGVTQTPRYLIKTRGQQVTLSCSPISGHRSVSWYQQTPGQGLQFLFEYFSETQRNKGNFPGRFSGRQFSNSRSEMNVSTLELGDSALYLCASSPGRVDYGYTFGSGTRLTVV.

Notes on this clone: An end of the junction differs from the germline gene, which may be a read error. The chain joins TRBV7-9 to TRBJ2-2; 9 positions match TRBD2. The CDR3 is 17 residues long. CDR1 is SEHNR, CDR2 FQNEAQ, per germline (reference sequence). CDR3 coding DNA: TGTTCCAGCAGCCCAGCCCTAGCGGGGTCTAACACCGGGGAGCTGTTTTTT. Translated: CSSSPALAGSNTGELFF. Complete variable domain (other parts from reference TRBV7-9 and TRBJ2-2): DTGVSQNPRHKITKRGQNVTFRCDPISEHNRLYWYRQTLGQGPEFLTYFQNEAQLEKSRLLSDRFSAERPKGSFSTLEIQRTEQGDSAMYLCSSSPALAGSNTGELFFGEGSRLTVL.

This clone was seen only a few times. The V gene is TRBV7-3, the J gene TRBJ2-2; 7 bases are a match to TRBD2. Germline V gene data show CDR1 as SGHTA and CDR2 as FQGTGA. V shed 5 bases, J shed 2 bases, and the junction held 14 bases outside the gene matches. This CDR3 is 18 amino acids long. The CDR3 DNA sequence: TGTGCCAGCAGCCCCCTTGAGAAGCGGGGCTCTAACACCGGGGAGCTGTTTTTT. Its translation is CASSPLEKRGSNTGELFF.

The chain uses TRBV19 and TRBJ2-7; TRBD1 aligns across 7 bases. V trimming: 4 bases; J trimming: 4 bases; junction bases outside the gene matches: 7. CDR1 LNHDA and CDR2 SQIVND come from the germline V gene (reference sequence). The CDR3 is 14 residues long. CDR3 amino acids: CASSNYRGDYEQYF. CDR3 sequence (DNA): TGTGCCAGTAGTAACTACAGGGGCGATTACGAGCAGTACTTC. Together with reference TRBV19 and TRBJ2-7, the CDR3 gives the full variable domain: DGGITQSPKYLFRKEGQNVTLSCEQNLNHDAMYWYRQDPGQGLRLIYYSQIVNDFQKGDIAEGYSVSREKKESFPLTVTSAQKNPTAFYLCASSNYRGDYEQYFGPGTRLTVT.

The rearrangement links TRBV6-1 to TRBJ1-1; TRBD1 is a possible D gene (6 bases). Per the germline V gene, CDR1 is MNHNS and CDR2 is SASEGT. CDR3 length equals 14 residues. The germline V and J ends were trimmed by 5 bases and 1 base, with 11 bases remaining between them. DNA of the CDR3: TGTGCCAGCAGTTCGGGACACGCGAACACTGAAGCTTTCTTT. As protein: CASSSGHANTEAFF.

This clone occurred once. The chain couples TRBV27 to TRBJ1-2; perhaps TRBD1 as D (6 bases). This CDR3 region has 16 residues. Per germline, CDR1 MNHEY and CDR2 SMNVEV (reference sequence). The V and J ends lost 5 bases and 3 bases respectively, with 19 bases between them. The CDR3 loop reads CASSTAGTRLHYGYTF. The CDR3 DNA reads as TGTGCCAGCAGTACCGCCGGGACAAGATTACACTATGGCTACACCTTC.

The chain links TRBV12-5 to TRBJ2-1; 9 bases align to TRBD2. J was trimmed by 8 bases and V by 0 bases; bases with no gene match: 8. This CDR3 region has 16 residues. Germline CDR1 LGHNT, CDR2 FRNRAP. The CDR3 here is CASGLVLRGGAHEQFF. CDR3 bases: TGTGCTAGTGGTTTGGTATTGCGGGGGGGGGCCCATGAGCAGTTCTTC.

The rearrangement joins TRBV6-5 to TRBJ1-2; no firm D call. V lost 5 bases and J lost 1, with 5 bases in between. Germline V gives CDR1 MNHEY, CDR2 SVGAGI. The length of the CDR3 is 12 residues. The CDR3 nucleotides are TGTGCCAGCAGTGAGGATAACTATGGCTACACCTTC. It translates to CASSEDNYGYTF.

The chain has TRBV29-1 and TRBJ2-1, with D possibly being TRBD2 (5 bases). The CDR3 length is 10 residues. Germline values: CDR1 SQVTM, CDR2 ANQGSEA. CDR3 coding DNA: TGCAGTGCAAGCGGCCATGAGCAGTTCTTC. Its translation: CSASGHEQFF.

The rearrangement links TRBV7-2 to TRBJ2-7; weak D call: TRBD2 (5 bases). The germline V gene has CDR1 SGHTA and CDR2 FQGNSA. Trimming shortened V by 1 base and J by 7 bases, and 17 bases separated the two germline ends. The CDR3 is 15 residues long. The CDR3 loop is CASSLGSGLPGEQYF. CDR3 DNA sequence: TGTGCCAGCAGCTTAGGGAGCGGCCTTCCGGGTGAGCAGTACTTC. The full variable domain, in which reference TRBV7-2 and TRBJ2-7 provide the parts outside the CDR3, is GAGVSQSPSNKVTEKGKDVELRCDPISGHTALYWYRQSLGQGLEFLIYFQGNSAPDKSGLPSDRFSAERTGGSVSTLTIQRTQQEDSAVYLCASSLGSGLPGEQYFGPGTRLTVT.

The chain carries TRBV19 and TRBJ2-1, with a tentative D call TRBD1 (5 bases). Looked up from germline, CDR1 is LNHDA and CDR2 is SQIVND (reference sequence). CDR3 length: 15 amino acids. Trimming cost V 3 bases and J 4 bases, with 13 bases left between them. CDR3 sequence reads: CASSMDIGLYNEQFF. For the CDR3, the DNA is TGTGCCAGTAGTATGGACATCGGCCTATACAATGAGCAGTTCTTC. Together with reference TRBV19 and TRBJ2-1, the CDR3 gives the full variable domain: DGGITQSPKYLFRKEGQNVTLSCEQNLNHDAMYWYRQDPGQGLRLIYYSQIVNDFQKGDIAEGYSVSREKKESFPLTVTSAQKNPTAFYLCASSMDIGLYNEQFFGPGTRLTVL.

CDR3 in amino acids: CASSETRESGANVLTF. For the CDR3, the DNA is TGTGCCAGCAGTGAGACCCGGGAGTCTGGGGCCAACGTCCTGACTTTC. V and J are TRBV25-1 and TRBJ2-6, with D maybe TRBD2 (6 bases). Germline CDR1 is MGHDK and CDR2 is SYGVNS. Trimming took 3 bases from V and 1 from J, leaving 10 bases between them. The CDR3 has 16 amino acids.

V usage is TRBV19 and J usage is TRBJ2-5, with 10 bases that match TRBD2. Germline CDR1 and CDR2: LNHDA and SQIVND (reference sequence). The trim removed 5 bases at V and 5 bases at J, leaving 8 bases unmatched. There are 15 residues in the CDR3. The CDR3 DNA reads as TGTGCCAGTAGTTCAGCGGGGGGGCTTGGGGAGACCCAGTACTTC. Translation gives CASSSAGGLGETQYF. The full variable domain, in which reference TRBV19 and TRBJ2-5 provide the parts outside the CDR3, is DGGITQSPKYLFRKEGQNVTLSCEQNLNHDAMYWYRQDPGQGLRLIYYSQIVNDFQKGDIAEGYSVSREKKESFPLTVTSAQKNPTAFYLCASSSAGGLGETQYFGPGTRLLVL.